This passage covers 11 T cell receptor beta chains from one sample sequenced in a study of T cell responses to AZD1222 COVID-19 vaccine. Clones were read by immunoSEQ multiplex PCR, and TCRdb kept only the in-frame ones, dropping some. This table holds 85,000 to 90,000 clones, around 91% found once. The sample here was peripheral blood, taken on day 0 of MenACWY control vaccination. Source of these receptors: an adult in good health.

J is TRBJ1-4 and V is TRBV28; D is ambiguous. The V and J ends lost 2 bases and 16 bases respectively, with 17 bases between them. The CDR3 sequence is 13 residues long. The germline CDR1 and CDR2 sequences are MDHEN and SYDVKM. CDR3 nucleotides: TGTGCCAGCAGTTTAAGGTGGGAGGACCGAAGGTTTTTT. Translated: CASSLRWEDRRFF.

V and J are TRBV6-4 and TRBJ2-7; perhaps TRBD2 as D (6 bases). CDR3 length equals 14 residues. Germline values: CDR1 MRHNA, CDR2 SNTAGT. The V end was cut by 6 bases, the J end by 0 bases, with 12 bases between. The DNA for the CDR3 is TGTGCCAGCAGGGTGGACTACAGCTCCTACGAGCAGTACTTC. This translates into CASRVDYSSYEQYF.

The CDR3 DNA follows: TGTGCCAGCAGCTCGGGGCTGTCGGGGTCGGGAAACACCATATATTTT. Translated: CASSSGLSGSGNTIYF. The chain employs TRBV7-8 and TRBJ1-3, with TRBD1 as a possible D gene (5 bases). CDR3 length: 16 residues. CDR1 and CDR2 from the germline V gene are SGHVS and FQNEAQ. Between the trimmed V and J ends, which lost 4 bases and 4 bases, there was a span of 17 bases. The full variable domain, its missing parts supplied by reference TRBV7-8 and TRBJ1-3, is GAGVSQSPRYKVAKRGQDVALRCDPISGHVSLFWYQQALGQGPEFLTYFQNEAQLDKSGLPSDRFFAERPEGSVSTLKIQRTQQEDSAVYLCASSSGLSGSGNTIYFGEGSWLTVV.

The V gene is TRBV10-1, the J gene TRBJ2-7, with D unclear. Germline assignment: CDR1 WNHNN and CDR2 SYGVQD (reference sequence). The CDR3 contains 13 residues. Trimming stripped 3 bases from V and 2 bases from J, with 8 bases between. The CDR3 DNA reads TGCGCCAGCAGTGAAAACAGCCCCTACGAGCAGTACTTC. It encodes CASSENSPYEQYF.

This clone was observed a single time. Mismatch with germline at one junction end may stem from a read error. The rearrangement links TRBV29-1 to TRBJ2-2, with 7 bases that match TRBD1. Germline CDR1 is SQVTM and CDR2 is ANQGSEA. This CDR3 contains 11 residues. The DNA of the CDR3 is TGTTCAGGGGGGAACACCGGGGAGCTGTTTTTT. This gives the protein CSGGNTGELFF.

The chain recombines TRBV6-2 or TRBV6-3 with TRBJ2-3; 7 bases agree with TRBD1. This CDR3 comprises 16 residues. The junction had 8 bases not matched to a gene; V was cut back by 5 bases and J by 0 bases. Germline loops: CDR1 MNHEY, CDR2 SVGEGT. The CDR3 loop reads CASSRTTGTSTDTQYF. In DNA, the CDR3 is TGTGCCAGCAGTCGCACGACAGGGACCAGCACAGATACGCAGTATTTT.

The chain is built from TRBV6-5 and TRBJ2-7; 7 bases fit TRBD1. The CDR3 is 14 amino acids. Unmatched junction bases numbered 16, after V lost 5 bases and J lost 12 bases. CDR1 and CDR2 (germline): MNHEY, SVGAGI. The CDR3 bases are TGTGCCAGCAGTAAAACCTTACAGGGGCCGCAGGGGTACTTC. Translated: CASSKTLQGPQGYF.

The chain links TRBV27 to TRBJ1-5; tentatively, D is TRBD1 (6 bases). The CDR3 spans 15 residues. Trimming removed 2 bases from V and 4 bases from J, with 12 bases in between. CDR1 MNHEY and CDR2 SMNVEV come from the germline V gene (reference sequence). This chain's CDR3 is CASSLKGEGNQPQHF. CDR3 in DNA: TGTGCCAGCAGTTTAAAGGGGGAAGGAAATCAGCCCCAGCATTTT.

This clone was found once. V usage is TRBV7-2 and J usage is TRBJ2-3; 9 bases match TRBD1. The CDR3 sequence is 14 residues long. Germline CDR1 is SGHTA and CDR2 is FQGNSA. Unmatched junction bases numbered 3, after V lost 4 bases and J lost 4 bases. The CDR3 sequence: CASSSGQGPDTQYF. The CDR3 nucleotides are TGTGCCAGCAGCTCGGGACAGGGACCAGATACGCAGTATTTT.

Notes on this clone: A read error may produce the germline difference seen at one junction end. The DNA for the CDR3 is TGTGCCAGCACCCAAACAGGGAGCTCCTACGAGCAGTACTTC. Residues: CASTQTGSSYEQYF. The rearrangement joins TRBV4-2 to TRBJ2-7; D possibly corresponds to TRBD1 (6 bases). The CDR3 totals 14 residues. Per the germline V gene, CDR1 is LGHNA and CDR2 is YNFKEQ.

CDR3 residues: CASRAAAGTEAFF. DNA for the CDR3: TGTGCCAGCAGGGCGGCCGCAGGCACTGAAGCTTTCTTT. This rearrangement joins TRBV3-1 (or the pseudogene TRBV3-2) to TRBJ1-1; D gene ambiguous. Trimming shortened V by 6 bases and J by 4 bases, and 12 bases separated the two germline ends. The CDR3 is 13 amino acids. The germline V gene encodes CDR1 LGHDT and CDR2 YNNKEL (reference sequence).